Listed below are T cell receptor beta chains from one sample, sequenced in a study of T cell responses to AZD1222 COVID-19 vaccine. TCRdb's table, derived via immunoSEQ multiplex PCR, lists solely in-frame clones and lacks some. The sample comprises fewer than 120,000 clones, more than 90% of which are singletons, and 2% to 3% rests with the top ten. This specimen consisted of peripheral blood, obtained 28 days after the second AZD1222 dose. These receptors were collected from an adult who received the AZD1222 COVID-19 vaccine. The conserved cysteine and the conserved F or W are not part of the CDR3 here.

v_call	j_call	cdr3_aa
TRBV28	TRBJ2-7	ASSVDSSYEQY
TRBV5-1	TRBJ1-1	ASSVGSGNTEAF
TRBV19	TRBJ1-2	ASSIPGNYGYT
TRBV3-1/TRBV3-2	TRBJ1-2	ASSLALYGYT
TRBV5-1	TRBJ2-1	ASSLDISYNEQF
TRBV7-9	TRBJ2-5	ASSLALAVQETQY
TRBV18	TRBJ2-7	ASSPDTVREQY
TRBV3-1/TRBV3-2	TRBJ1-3	ASSQDLGDTGNTIY
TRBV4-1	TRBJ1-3	ASSQVPGTAPGNTIY
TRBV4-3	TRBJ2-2	ASSQDSRTGMNTGELF
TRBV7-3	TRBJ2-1	ASSLSLAGSNEQF
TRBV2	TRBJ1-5	ASSLTRPNQPQH
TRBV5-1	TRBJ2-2	ASRGTEVTGELF
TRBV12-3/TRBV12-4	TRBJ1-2	ASSSGGYGYT
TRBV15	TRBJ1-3	ATSRDLGTAGNTIY
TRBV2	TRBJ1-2	ASSERQLYGYT
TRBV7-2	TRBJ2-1	ASSFSIGRDNEQF
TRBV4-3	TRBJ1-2	ASSQDLQWARGYT
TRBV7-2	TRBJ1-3	ASSLRGLSGNTIY
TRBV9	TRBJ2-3	ARGGGQLPDTQY
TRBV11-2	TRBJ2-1	ASSLPRDIIWQF
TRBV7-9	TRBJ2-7	ASSFDRALGEQY
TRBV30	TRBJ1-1	AWSLTGAPNTEAF
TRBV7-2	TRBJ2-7	ASSLHGGGADEQY
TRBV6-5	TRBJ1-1	ASGGRTNTEAF
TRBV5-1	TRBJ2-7	ASSLGGFSIYEQY
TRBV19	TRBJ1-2	ASSEQRLGYGYT
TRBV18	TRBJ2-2	ASSQEMNTGELF
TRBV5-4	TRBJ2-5	ASSLDRRGGWETQY
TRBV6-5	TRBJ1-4	ASSPWADLNEKLF
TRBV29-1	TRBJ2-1	SVGRGNNEQF
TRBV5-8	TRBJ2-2	ASSLVGTGELF
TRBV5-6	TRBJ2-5	ASSPISGIAFTQETQY
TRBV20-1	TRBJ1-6	SASEDGWAPLH
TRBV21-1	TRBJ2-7	ASSKGPSGGPSFEQY
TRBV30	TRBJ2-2	AWSPGGNTGELF
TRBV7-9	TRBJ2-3	ASSPQQITDTQY